Below are 19 T cell receptor beta chains sequenced from a single sample in a study of patients and donors after allogeneic stem cell transplantation. TCRdb reprocessed the RT-PCR reads with MiXCR, giving one entry per CDR3 protein. This table holds 800,000 to 1,000,000 distinct CDR3 sequences, 18% found once. The sample taken for sequencing was blood, either unsorted or a sorted T cell fraction (not recorded which). The receptors here all came from a human donor who was either an allogeneic HSCT recipient or a stem cell or donor lymphocyte infusion donor (not recorded which). It is not recorded whose cells these are; they may come from a transplant donor.

In this sample, this clonotype turned up once. This chain links TRBV9 with TRBJ1-2; D unclear. CDR1 is SGDLS and CDR2 is YYNGEE in the germline V gene. This CDR3 spans 18 amino acids. The ends were cut back, 0 bases at V and 1 base at J, with 19 bases in the middle. The CDR3 reads CASSVGVGPFWGNYGYTF. CDR3 nucleotide sequence: TGTGCCAGCAGCGTAGGTGTTGGGCCTTTCTGGGGTAACTATGGCTACACCTTC.

The J gene is TRBJ2-1, the V gene TRBV4-3; TRBD2 matches 11 bases. This CDR3 has 15 residues. J lost 10 bases, V lost 0 bases, and 5 bases had no gene match. Germline CDR1 and CDR2: LGHNA and YSLEER. The CDR3 sequence: CASSQDSGGAEEQFF. The CDR3 DNA follows: TGCGCCAGCAGCCAAGATAGCGGGGGGGCAGAAGAGCAGTTCTTC.

This clonotype has more than one count but fewer than ten. CDR3 nucleotide sequence: TGTGCCAGCCGAGGGGGGGGGTCGATAAACTATGGCTACACCTTC. This codes for CASRGGGSINYGYTF. The J gene is TRBJ1-2, the V gene TRBV7-2; D is possibly TRBD1 (6 bases). CDR3 length: 15 amino acids. Germline CDR1 SGHTA, CDR2 FQGNSA. V lost 8 bases, J lost 2 bases, and 18 bases lay in between.

This clonotype was seen a few times. The J gene is TRBJ2-7, the V gene TRBV7-8, with TRBD1 matching over 8 bases. This CDR3 is 15 amino acids long. Germline CDR1 reads SGHVS; CDR2 reads FQNEAQ. After removal of 5 bases from V and 3 bases from J, the junction contained 9 bases not matched to a gene. The DNA of the CDR3 is TGTGCCAGCAGCCCCCGGGACAGGCAGCTCTACGAGCAGTACTTC. Its protein product is CASSPRDRQLYEQYF. Full variable domain (rest looked up from reference TRBV7-8 and TRBJ2-7): GAGVSQSPRYKVAKRGQDVALRCDPISGHVSLFWYQQALGQGPEFLTYFQNEAQLDKSGLPSDRFFAERPEGSVSTLKIQRTQQEDSAVYLCASSPRDRQLYEQYFGPGTRLTVT.

This rearrangement joins TRBV10-3 to TRBJ2-2, with unresolved D. CDR3 size: 11 residues. V lost 7 bases to trimming and J lost 3 bases, with 3 bases between them. The germline V gene has CDR1 ENHRY and CDR2 SYGVKD. CDR3 bases: TGTGCCATCACTGACACCGGGGAGCTGTTTTTT. Its protein product is CAITDTGELFF.

In its sample, this clonotype was seen a few times. V gene TRBV14 combines with J gene TRBJ2-4, with D unclear. The CDR3 loop spans 14 amino acids. Trimming removed 1 base from V and 3 bases from J, with 7 bases in between. Germline V gene data show CDR1 as SGHDN and CDR2 as FVKESK. The CDR3 nucleotides read TGTGCCAGCAGCCAAGGATGGGGCAAAAACATTCAGTACTTC. Protein sequence: CASSQGWGKNIQYF. The full variable domain, completed using reference TRBV14 and TRBJ2-4, is EAGVTQFPSHSVIEKGQTVTLRCDPISGHDNLYWYRRVMGKEIKFLLHFVKESKQDESGMPNNRFLAERTGGTYSTLKVQPAELEDSGVYFCASSQGWGKNIQYFGAGTRLSVL.

This clonotype has just a few counts. V gene TRBV15 combines with J gene TRBJ2-1; perhaps D is TRBD1 or TRBD2 (5 bases each). Trimming took off 0 bases at V and 10 bases at J, with 10 bases between the two ends. Germline-derived CDR1 and CDR2 are LNHNV and YYDKDF (reference sequence). CDR3 length: 13 residues. CDR3: CATSRDFGDEQFF. DNA for the CDR3: TGTGCCACCAGCAGAGATTTCGGGGACGAGCAGTTCTTC. Supplemented by reference TRBV15 and TRBJ2-1, the full variable domain reads DAMVIQNPRYQVTQFGKPVTLSCSQTLNHNVMYWYQQKSSQAPKLLFHYYDKDFNNEADTPDNFQSRRPNTSFCFLDIRSPGLGDTAMYLCATSRDFGDEQFFGPGTRLTVL.

This clonotype was counted only a few times. V and J are TRBV7-9 and TRBJ2-3, with 10 positions matching TRBD2. Germline CDR1 SEHNR, CDR2 FQNEAQ (reference sequence). V gave up 1 base and J gave up 6 bases; unmatched junction bases: 7. The CDR3 sequence is 16 residues long. The CDR3 sequence: CASSLVASGGPDTQYF. CDR3 DNA sequence: TGTGCCAGCAGCTTAGTGGCTAGCGGGGGCCCCGATACGCAGTATTTT.

This chain connects TRBV29-1 to TRBJ2-1, with D perhaps matching TRBD2 (7 bases). Per the germline V gene, CDR1 is SQVTM and CDR2 is ANQGSEA. The germline V and J ends were trimmed by 4 bases and 0 bases, with 19 bases remaining between them. The CDR3 has 17 amino acids. The CDR3 protein is CSVGGGNTGSSYNEQFF. The CDR3 DNA is TGCAGCGTTGGGGGGGGTAATACAGGGAGCTCCTACAATGAGCAGTTCTTC.

The chain has TRBV15 and TRBJ1-1, with unresolved D. CDR1 and CDR2 (germline): LNHNV, YYDKDF (reference sequence). Trimming removed 0 bases from V and 2 bases from J, with 10 bases in between. The CDR3 spans 15 residues. The CDR3 DNA reads TGTGCCACCAGCAGAGATTTGGAACCCAACACTGAAGCTTTCTTT. It is translated as CATSRDLEPNTEAFF.

This clonotype has a handful of counts. The V and J genes are TRBV11-1 and TRBJ2-7; 10 bases are a match to TRBD2. V trimming: 5 bases; J trimming: 3 bases; junction bases outside the gene matches: 4. In germline, CDR1 is SGHAT, CDR2 FQDESV (reference sequence). CDR3 length equals 14 residues. The CDR3 DNA is TGTGCCAGCAGCCGGACTAGCGGCCTCTACGAGCAGTACTTC. Protein: CASSRTSGLYEQYF.

This clonotype appeared a few times. The gene calls are TRBV9 and TRBJ1-1; D unresolved. The CDR3 contains 14 residues. With 3 bases removed from V and 0 bases from J, the gap between germline ends came to 9 bases. Per the germline V gene, CDR1 is SGDLS and CDR2 is YYNGEE. CDR3 loop: CASSALGLNTEAFF. The DNA for the CDR3 is TGTGCCAGCAGCGCTCTAGGGTTGAACACTGAAGCTTTCTTT. Full variable domain (missing parts from reference TRBV9 and TRBJ1-1): DSGVTQTPKHLITATGQRVTLRCSPRSGDLSVYWYQQSLDQGLQFLIQYYNGEERAKGNILERFSAQQFPDLHSELNLSSLELGDSALYFCASSALGLNTEAFFGQGTRLTVV.

The table lists this clonotype with a few counts. The chain recombines TRBV27 with TRBJ1-6, with no clear D. Trimming stripped 5 bases from V and 9 bases from J, with 11 bases between. The CDR3 spans 13 residues. Germline V gene data show CDR1 as MNHEY and CDR2 as SMNVEV (reference sequence). For the CDR3, the DNA is TGTGCCAGCAGTAACTTCAGAGGTTCACCCCTCCACTTT. It encodes CASSNFRGSPLHF.

This clonotype turned up a few times. The chain has TRBV7-9 and TRBJ1-1; D gene uncertain. CDR3 size: 13 residues. Germline V lookup: CDR1 SEHNR, CDR2 FQNEAQ (reference sequence). V lost 1 base and J lost 7, with 10 bases in between. Here the CDR3 reads CASSLVDTLEAFF. The CDR3 nucleotides are TGTGCCAGCAGCTTAGTAGACACTCTTGAAGCTTTCTTT.

This clonotype was detected only a few times. For the CDR3, the DNA is TGTGCCAGCAGTTACGGGACAGGTATCGCCGGGGAGCTGTTTTTT. As protein: CASSYGTGIAGELFF. The genes are TRBV12-3 or TRBV12-4 and TRBJ2-2; 8 bases map to TRBD1. After removal of 4 bases from V and 6 bases from J, the junction contained 7 bases not matched to a gene. CDR3 length: 15 amino acids.

This clonotype was picked up one time. The chain joins TRBV20-1 to TRBJ2-5; tentative D call: TRBD1 (6 bases). V gave up 5 bases and J gave up 5 bases, with 18 bases separating them. From germline, CDR1 is DFQATT and CDR2 SNEGSKA (reference sequence). The CDR3 totals 14 residues. The CDR3 sequence is CSAGTIGVLETQYF. The CDR3 coding sequence is TGCAGTGCTGGGACAATTGGAGTTCTGGAGACCCAGTACTTC.

The chain couples TRBV5-1 to TRBJ1-4; D is unresolved. This CDR3 comprises 14 residues. The germline V gene has CDR1 SGHRS and CDR2 YFSETQ. V shed 4 bases and J shed 0 bases, with 7 bases lying between them. The CDR3 coding sequence is TGCGCCAGCAGCAACCCTGCAACTAATGAAAAACTGTTTTTT. It encodes CASSNPATNEKLFF.

V is TRBV29-1 and J is TRBJ2-7; TRBD2 matches 7 bases. J gave up 7 bases and V 5 bases, and 11 bases lay outside the gene matches. CDR1 and CDR2 from the germline V gene are SQVTM and ANQGSEA. The CDR3 contains 13 residues. CDR3 amino acids: CSVMQAGVKEQYF. Here the CDR3 DNA reads TGCAGCGTTATGCAGGCGGGGGTTAAAGAGCAGTACTTC.

The chain uses TRBV24-1 and TRBJ2-3; the D is unclear. V gave up 2 bases and J gave up 3 bases, with 14 bases separating them. CDR3 length: 16 residues. Germline CDR1 reads KGHDR; CDR2 reads SFDVKD. Here the CDR3 reads CATSDSHLAGTDTQYF. The CDR3 region has the DNA TGTGCCACCAGTGATTCCCACCTCGCCGGGACAGATACGCAGTATTTT.